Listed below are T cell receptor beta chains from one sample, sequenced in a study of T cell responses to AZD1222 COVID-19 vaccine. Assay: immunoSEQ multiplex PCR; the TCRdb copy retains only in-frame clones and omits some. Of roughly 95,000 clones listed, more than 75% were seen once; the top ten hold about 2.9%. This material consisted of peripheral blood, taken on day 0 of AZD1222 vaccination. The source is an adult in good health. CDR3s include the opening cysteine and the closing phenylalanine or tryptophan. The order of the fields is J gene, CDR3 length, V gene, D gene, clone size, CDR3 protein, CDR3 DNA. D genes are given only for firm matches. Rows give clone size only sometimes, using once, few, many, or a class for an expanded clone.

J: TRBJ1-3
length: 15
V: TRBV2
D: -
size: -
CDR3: CASSLSIYFGNTIYF
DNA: TGTGCCAGCAGCCTATCAATTTATTTTGGAAACACCATATATTTT

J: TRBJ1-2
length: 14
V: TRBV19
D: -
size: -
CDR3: CASSTGRAHYGYTF
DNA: TGTGCCAGTAGTACCGGCAGGGCTCACTATGGCTACACCTTC

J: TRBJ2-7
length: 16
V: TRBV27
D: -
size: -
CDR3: CASSLYMGVSSYEQYF
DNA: TGTGCCAGCAGTCTTTATATGGGGGTAAGCTCCTACGAGCAGTACTTC

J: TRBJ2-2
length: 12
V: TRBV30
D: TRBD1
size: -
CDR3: CAWNRGTGELFF
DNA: TGTGCCTGGAACAGGGGCACCGGGGAGCTGTTTTTT

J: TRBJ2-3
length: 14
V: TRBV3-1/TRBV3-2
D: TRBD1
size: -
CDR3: CASSQQQGADTQYF
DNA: TGTGCCAGCAGCCAACAACAGGGGGCAGATACGCAGTATTTT

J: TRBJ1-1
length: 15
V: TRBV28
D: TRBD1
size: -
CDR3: CASSFLDRLNTEAFF
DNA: TGTGCCAGCAGTTTCCTGGACAGGCTGAACACTGAAGCTTTCTTT

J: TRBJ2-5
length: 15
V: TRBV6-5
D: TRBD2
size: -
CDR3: CASRYAPLAGETQYF
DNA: TGTGCCAGCCGATATGCCCCACTAGCGGGAGAGACCCAGTACTTC

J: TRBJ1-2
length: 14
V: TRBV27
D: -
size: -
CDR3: CASSSANQDYGYTF
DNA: TGTGCCAGCAGTTCCGCGAACCAGGACTATGGCTACACCTTC

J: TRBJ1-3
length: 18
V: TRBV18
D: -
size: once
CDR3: CASSLAESARYSGNTIYF
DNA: TGTGCCAGCTCACTAGCCGAGTCGGCTAGGTACTCTGGAAACACCATATATTTT

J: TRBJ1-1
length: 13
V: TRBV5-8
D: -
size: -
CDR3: CASSLARGARAFF
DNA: TGTGCCAGCAGCTTGGCTAGGGGGGCGCGAGCTTTCTTT

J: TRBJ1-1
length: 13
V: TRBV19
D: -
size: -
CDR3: CASSKGQNTEAFF
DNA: TGTGCCAGTAGCAAGGGGCAGAACACTGAAGCTTTCTTT

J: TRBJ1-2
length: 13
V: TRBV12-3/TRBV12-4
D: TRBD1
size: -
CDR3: CASSFRQGSGYTF
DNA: TGTGCCAGCAGTTTCAGACAGGGAAGTGGCTACACCTTC

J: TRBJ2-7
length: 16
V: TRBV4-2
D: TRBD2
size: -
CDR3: CASSQARTSGYSEQYF
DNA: TGTGCCAGCAGCCAAGCCAGGACTAGCGGCTATTCAGAGCAGTACTTC

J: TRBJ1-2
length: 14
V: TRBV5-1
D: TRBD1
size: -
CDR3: CASSLLGQGYGYTF
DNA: TGCGCCAGCAGCTTGCTGGGACAGGGCTATGGCTACACCTTC

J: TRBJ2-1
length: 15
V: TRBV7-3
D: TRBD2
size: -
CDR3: CASSLGLGAYNEQFF
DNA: TGTGCCAGCAGCTTGGGACTAGGGGCCTACAATGAGCAGTTCTTC

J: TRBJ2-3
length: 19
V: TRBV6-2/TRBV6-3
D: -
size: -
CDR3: CASSTPTGSGGSASDTQYF
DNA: TGTGCCAGCAGTACTCCTACAGGGTCTGGCGGGAGTGCCTCCGATACGCAGTATTTT

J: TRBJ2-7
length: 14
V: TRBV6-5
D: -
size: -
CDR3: CASRVGKWFDEQYF
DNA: TGTGCCAGCAGAGTAGGTAAATGGTTCGACGAGCAGTACTTC

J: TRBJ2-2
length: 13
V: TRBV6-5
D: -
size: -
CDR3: CASWTDNTGELFF
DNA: TGTGCCAGCTGGACGGATAACACCGGGGAGCTGTTTTTT

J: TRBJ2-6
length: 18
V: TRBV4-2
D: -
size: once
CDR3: CASSQAAGTSTWANVLTF
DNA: TGTGCCAGCAGCCAGGCGGCAGGGACCTCAACCTGGGCCAACGTCCTGACTTTC

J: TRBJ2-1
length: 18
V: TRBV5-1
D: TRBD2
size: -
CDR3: CASSIGTSGSMYYNEQFF
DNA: TGCGCCAGCAGCATAGGGACTAGCGGGAGTATGTACTACAATGAGCAGTTCTTC

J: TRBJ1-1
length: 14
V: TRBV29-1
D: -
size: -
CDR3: CSVDKGQKNTEAFF
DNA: TGCAGCGTTGATAAAGGACAGAAGAACACTGAAGCTTTCTTT

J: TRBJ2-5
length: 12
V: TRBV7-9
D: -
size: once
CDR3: CASTQGLETQYF
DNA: TGTGCCAGCACCCAGGGTTTAGAGACCCAGTACTTC

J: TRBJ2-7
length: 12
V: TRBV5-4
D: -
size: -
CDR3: CASSFGGSEQYF
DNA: TGTGCCAGCAGCTTTGGAGGGTCCGAGCAGTACTTC

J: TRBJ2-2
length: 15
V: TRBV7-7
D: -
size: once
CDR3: CASSHGLIGTGELFF
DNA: TGTGCCAGCAGCCACGGACTTATCGGGACCGGGGAGCTGTTTTTT

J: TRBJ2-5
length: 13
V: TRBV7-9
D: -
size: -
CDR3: CASTPSGGETQYF
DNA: TGTGCCAGCACCCCATCAGGTGGAGAGACCCAGTACTTC

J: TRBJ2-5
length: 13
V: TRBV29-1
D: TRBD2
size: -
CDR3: CSVEGRLAGAQYF
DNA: TGCAGCGTTGAAGGGAGGCTAGCGGGAGCCCAGTACTTC

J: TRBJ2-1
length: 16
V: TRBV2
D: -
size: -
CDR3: CASSEAPGSSYNEQFF
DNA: TGTGCCAGCAGTGAAGCGCCCGGTAGCTCCTACAATGAGCAGTTCTTC

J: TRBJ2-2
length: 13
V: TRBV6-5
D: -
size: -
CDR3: CASRQTEGGELFF
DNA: TGTGCCAGCAGGCAGACCGAGGGCGGGGAGCTGTTTTTT

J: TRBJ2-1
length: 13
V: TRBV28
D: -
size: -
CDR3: CASSPPDNNEQFF
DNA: TGTGCCAGCAGTCCTCCCGATAACAATGAGCAGTTCTTC

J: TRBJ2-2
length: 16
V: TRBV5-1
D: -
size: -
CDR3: CASSLVGIQGTGELFF
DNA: TGCGCCAGCAGCTTGGTAGGGATTCAGGGCACCGGGGAGCTGTTTTTT

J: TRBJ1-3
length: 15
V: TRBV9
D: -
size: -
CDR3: CASSESGSMRHTIYF
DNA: TGTGCCAGCAGCGAATCAGGTTCTATGAGACACACCATATATTTT

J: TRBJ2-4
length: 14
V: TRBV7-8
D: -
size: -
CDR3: CASSAKGERDIQYF
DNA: TGTGCCAGCAGCGCGAAGGGGGAGAGGGACATTCAGTACTTC

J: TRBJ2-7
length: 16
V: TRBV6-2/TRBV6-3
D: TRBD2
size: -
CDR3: CASSPLSGRYSYEQYF
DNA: TGTGCCAGCAGCCCCCTTAGCGGGAGGTACTCCTACGAGCAGTACTTC

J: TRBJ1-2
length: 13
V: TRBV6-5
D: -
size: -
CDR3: CASSKQGADGYTF
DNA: TGTGCCAGCAGTAAACAGGGCGCCGATGGCTACACCTTC

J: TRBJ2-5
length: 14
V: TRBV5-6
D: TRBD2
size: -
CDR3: CASRSGLAGETQYF
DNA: TGTGCCAGCAGGTCGGGACTAGCGGGAGAGACCCAGTACTTC

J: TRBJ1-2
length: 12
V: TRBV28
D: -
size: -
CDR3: CASSPREYGYTF
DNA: TGTGCCAGCAGTCCCCGGGAGTATGGCTACACCTTC

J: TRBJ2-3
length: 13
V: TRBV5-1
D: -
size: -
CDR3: CASSLGASDTQYF
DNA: TGCGCCAGCAGCTTGGGAGCCTCAGATACGCAGTATTTT

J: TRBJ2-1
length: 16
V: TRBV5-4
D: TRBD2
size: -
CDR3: CASSLASGPTYNEQFF
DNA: TGTGCCAGCAGCTTGGCTAGCGGGCCTACCTACAATGAGCAGTTCTTC